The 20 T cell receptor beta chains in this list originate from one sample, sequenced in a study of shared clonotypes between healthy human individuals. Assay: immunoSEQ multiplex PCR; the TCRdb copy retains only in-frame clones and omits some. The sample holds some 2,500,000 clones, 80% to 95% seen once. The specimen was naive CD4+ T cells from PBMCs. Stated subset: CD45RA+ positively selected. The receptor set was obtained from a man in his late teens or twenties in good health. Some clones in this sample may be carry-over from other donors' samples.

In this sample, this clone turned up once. The DNA of the CDR3 is TGTGCCAGCAGCCTCACTTCCCTTACCCAGCCCCAGCATTTT. Translation: CASSLTSLTQPQHF. The chain joins TRBV11-2 to TRBJ1-5, with D uncertain. The germline CDR1 and CDR2 sequences are SGHAT and FQNNGV. The CDR3 covers 14 residues. The germline V and J ends were trimmed by 5 bases and 7 bases, with 15 bases remaining between them.

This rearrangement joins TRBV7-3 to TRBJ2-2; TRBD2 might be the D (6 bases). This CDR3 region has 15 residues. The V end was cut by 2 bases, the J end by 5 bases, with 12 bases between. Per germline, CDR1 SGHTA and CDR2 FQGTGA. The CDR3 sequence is CASSLSSRGTGELFF. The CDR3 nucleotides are TGTGCCAGCAGCTTATCTAGTCGGGGGACCGGGGAGCTGTTTTTT.

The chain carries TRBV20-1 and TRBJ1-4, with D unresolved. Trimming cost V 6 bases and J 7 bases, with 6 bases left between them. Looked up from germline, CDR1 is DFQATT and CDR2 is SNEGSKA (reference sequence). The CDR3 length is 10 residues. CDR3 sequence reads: CSAISEKLFF. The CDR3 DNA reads TGCAGTGCCATCAGTGAAAAACTGTTTTTT.

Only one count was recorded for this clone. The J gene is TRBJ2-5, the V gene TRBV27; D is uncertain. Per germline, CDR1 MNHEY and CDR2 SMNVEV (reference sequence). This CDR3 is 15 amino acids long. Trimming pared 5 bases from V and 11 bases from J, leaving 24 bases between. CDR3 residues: CASSPSPAGPLVQYF. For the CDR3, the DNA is TGTGCCAGCAGTCCCTCTCCGGCAGGCCCTCTGGTGCAGTACTTC.

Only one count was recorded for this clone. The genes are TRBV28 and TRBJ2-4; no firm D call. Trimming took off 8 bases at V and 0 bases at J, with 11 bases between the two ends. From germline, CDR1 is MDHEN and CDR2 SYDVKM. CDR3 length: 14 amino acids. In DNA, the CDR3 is TGTGCCAGCGAGCCGGAGCTAGCCAAAAACATTCAGTACTTC. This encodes CASEPELAKNIQYF.

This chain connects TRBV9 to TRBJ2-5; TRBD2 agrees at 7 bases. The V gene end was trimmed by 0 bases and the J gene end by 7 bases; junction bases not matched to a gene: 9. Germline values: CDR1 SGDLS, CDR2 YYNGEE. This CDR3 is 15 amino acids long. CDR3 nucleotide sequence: TGTGCCAGCAGCGTAGAAGCTAGCGGCCCGCGGACCCAGTACTTC. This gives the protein CASSVEASGPRTQYF.

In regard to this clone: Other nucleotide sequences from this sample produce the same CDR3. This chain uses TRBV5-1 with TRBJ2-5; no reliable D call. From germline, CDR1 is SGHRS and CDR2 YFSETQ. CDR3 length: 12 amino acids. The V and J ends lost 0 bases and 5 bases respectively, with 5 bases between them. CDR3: CASSLEGETQYF. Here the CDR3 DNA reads TGCGCCAGCAGCTTGGAGGGCGAGACCCAGTACTTC.

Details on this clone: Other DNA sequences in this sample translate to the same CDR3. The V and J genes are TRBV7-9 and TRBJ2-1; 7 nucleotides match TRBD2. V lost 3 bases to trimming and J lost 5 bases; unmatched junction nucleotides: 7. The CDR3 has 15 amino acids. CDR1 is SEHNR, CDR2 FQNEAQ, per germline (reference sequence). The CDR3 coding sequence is TGTGCCAGCAGCTTGGGATCTAGCGGCAACAATGAGCAGTTCTTC. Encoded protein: CASSLGSSGNNEQFF.

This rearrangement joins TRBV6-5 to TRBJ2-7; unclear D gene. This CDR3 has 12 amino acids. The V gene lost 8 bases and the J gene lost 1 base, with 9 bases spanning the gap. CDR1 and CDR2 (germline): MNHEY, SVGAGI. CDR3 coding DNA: TGTGCCAGCGGAACGAGGTCCTACGAGCAGTACTTC. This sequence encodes CASGTRSYEQYF.

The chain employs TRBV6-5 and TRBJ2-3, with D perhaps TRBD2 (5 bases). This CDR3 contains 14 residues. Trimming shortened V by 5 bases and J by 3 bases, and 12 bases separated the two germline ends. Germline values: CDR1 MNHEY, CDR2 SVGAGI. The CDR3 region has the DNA TGTGCCAGCAGTATACTTCGGGGAACAGATACGCAGTATTTT. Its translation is CASSILRGTDTQYF.

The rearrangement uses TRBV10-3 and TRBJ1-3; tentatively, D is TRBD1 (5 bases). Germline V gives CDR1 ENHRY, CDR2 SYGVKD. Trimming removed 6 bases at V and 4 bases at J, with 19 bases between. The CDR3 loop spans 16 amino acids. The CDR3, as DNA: TGTGCCATCAGCGCGGGGCCCATTAGGTTGGGAAACACCATATATTTT. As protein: CAISAGPIRLGNTIYF.

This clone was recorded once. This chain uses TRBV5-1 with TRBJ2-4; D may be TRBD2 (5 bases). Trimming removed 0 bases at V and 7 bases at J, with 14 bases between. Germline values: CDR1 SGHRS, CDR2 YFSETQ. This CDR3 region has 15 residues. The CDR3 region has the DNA TGCGCCAGCAGCTTGGTCGGCGGGTCGGCGAACATTCAGTACTTC. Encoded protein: CASSLVGGSANIQYF.

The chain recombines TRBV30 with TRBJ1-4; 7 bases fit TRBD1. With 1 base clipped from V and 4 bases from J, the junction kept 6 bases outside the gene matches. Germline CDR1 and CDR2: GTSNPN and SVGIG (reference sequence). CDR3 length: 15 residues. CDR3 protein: CAWSDQTGSNEKLFF. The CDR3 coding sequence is TGTGCCTGGAGTGACCAGACAGGGAGTAATGAAAAACTGTTTTTT.

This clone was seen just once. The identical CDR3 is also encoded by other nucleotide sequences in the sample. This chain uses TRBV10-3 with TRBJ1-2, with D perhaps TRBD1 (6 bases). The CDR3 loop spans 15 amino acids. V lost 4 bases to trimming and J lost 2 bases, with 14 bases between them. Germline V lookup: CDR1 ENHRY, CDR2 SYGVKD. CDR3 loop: CAISGVWTDNYGYTF. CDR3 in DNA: TGTGCCATCAGTGGGGTCTGGACAGACAACTATGGCTACACCTTC.

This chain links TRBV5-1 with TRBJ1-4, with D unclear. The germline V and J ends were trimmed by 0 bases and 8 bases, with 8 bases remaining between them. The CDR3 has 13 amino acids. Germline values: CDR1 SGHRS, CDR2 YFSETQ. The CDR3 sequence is CASSLGTDEKLFF. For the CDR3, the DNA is TGCGCCAGCAGCTTGGGGACGGACGAAAAACTGTTTTTT.

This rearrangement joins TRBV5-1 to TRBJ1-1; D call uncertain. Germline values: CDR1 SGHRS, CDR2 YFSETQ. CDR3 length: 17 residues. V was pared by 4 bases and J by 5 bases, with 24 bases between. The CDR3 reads CASSPYGVPQRKTEAFF. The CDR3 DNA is TGCGCCAGCAGCCCTTATGGGGTCCCGCAAAGAAAAACTGAAGCTTTCTTT.

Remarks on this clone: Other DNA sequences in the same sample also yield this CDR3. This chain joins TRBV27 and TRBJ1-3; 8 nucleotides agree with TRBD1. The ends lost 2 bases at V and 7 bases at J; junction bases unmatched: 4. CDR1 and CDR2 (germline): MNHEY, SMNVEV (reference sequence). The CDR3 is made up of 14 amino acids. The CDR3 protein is CASSLRQGANTIYF. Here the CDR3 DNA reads TGTGCCAGCAGTTTACGGCAGGGGGCGAACACCATATATTTT.

The DNA for the CDR3 is TGCGCCAGCAGCTTGGCGGCAGGGGCGACCTCCTATGGCTACACCTTC. The encoded protein is CASSLAAGATSYGYTF. The V and J genes are TRBV5-1 and TRBJ1-2; D is possibly TRBD1 (6 bases). Germline V gene data show CDR1 as SGHRS and CDR2 as YFSETQ. Deletions cut 0 bases from V and 4 bases from J, with 16 bases between. The CDR3 runs to 16 residues.

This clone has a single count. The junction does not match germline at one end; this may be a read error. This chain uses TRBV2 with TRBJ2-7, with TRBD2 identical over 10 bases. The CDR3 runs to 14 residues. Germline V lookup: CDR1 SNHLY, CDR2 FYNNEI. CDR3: CASQTRAGLLAGNF. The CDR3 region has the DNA TGTGCCAGCCAGACCCGGGCAGGGCTACTAGCGGGGAACTTC.

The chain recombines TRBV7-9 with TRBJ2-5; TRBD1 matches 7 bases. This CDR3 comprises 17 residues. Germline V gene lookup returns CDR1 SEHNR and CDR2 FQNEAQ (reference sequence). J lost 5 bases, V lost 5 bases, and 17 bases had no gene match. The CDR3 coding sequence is TGTGCCAGCAGCACAGCCGGGACAGTGGTGAGCGGTGAGACCCAGTACTTC. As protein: CASSTAGTVVSGETQYF.